These 21 T cell receptor beta chains share one sample of origin, sequenced in a study of T cells in Graves' hyperthyroidism and ophthalmopathy. It was RNA transcripts that yielded the amplified TCR beta CDR3 regions. Using the HTBI primer set, a first-round RT-PCR was run on the TCR CDR3. Each CDR3 protein gets one entry after TCRdb re-called the multiplex PCR reads with MiXCR. The profile covers about 130,000 distinct CDR3 sequences, with 22% appearing a single time and roughly 71% taken by the ten largest. Sequences were obtained from blood. The origin of the receptors is a woman aged 50 to 60 with Graves' hyperthyroidism that later progressed to Graves' ophthalmopathy.

The chain uses TRBV12-3 or TRBV12-4 and TRBJ2-1; D uncertain. Trimming cost V 3 bases and J 5 bases, with 11 bases left between them. The CDR3 extends over 14 amino acids. The CDR3 region has the DNA TGTGCCAGCAGTTTGGGCCAGGCAAACAATGAGCAGTTCTTC. Translated, it gives CASSLGQANNEQFF.

This clonotype is a singleton in its sample. The J gene is TRBJ2-3, the V gene TRBV11-2, with 7 bases lining up with TRBD2. The J segment lost 0 bases and the V segment lost 6 bases, leaving 6 bases of the junction unmatched. The germline gives CDR1 SGHAT, CDR2 FQNNGV. The length of the CDR3 is 15 residues. The CDR3 bases are TGTGCCAGCAGAACGGGAGGTTGGAGCACAGATACGCAGTATTTT. Encoded protein: CASRTGGWSTDTQYF.

This clonotype was seen many times. The chain employs TRBV20-1 and TRBJ1-2, with 10 bases that match TRBD1. Germline V CDR1 and CDR2: DFQATT, SNEGSKA (reference sequence). The CDR3 runs to 14 residues. Trimming at V came to 2 bases and at J to 3 bases, leaving 3 bases not matched to a gene. CDR3 bases: TGCAGTGCTAGAACCGGGACAGGGGACTATGGCTACACCTTC. It specifies CSARTGTGDYGYTF.

The chain combines TRBV11-2 with TRBJ1-6, with D perhaps matching TRBD1 (6 bases). Germline CDR1 reads SGHAT; CDR2 reads FQNNGV. CDR3 size: 15 residues. Trimming removed 5 bases from V and 10 bases from J, with 18 bases in between. This CDR3 is CASSPEGRGRSPLHF. The CDR3 nucleotides read TGTGCCAGCAGCCCCGAAGGCAGGGGTAGGTCACCCCTCCACTTT.

V usage is TRBV6-1 and J usage is TRBJ2-1; D is perhaps TRBD2 (5 bases). In germline, CDR1 is MNHNS, CDR2 SASEGT. This CDR3 has 12 amino acids. The CDR3 sequence is CTGAASYNEQFF. In DNA, the CDR3 is TGTACCGGAGCGGCCTCCTACAATGAGCAGTTCTTC.

The rearrangement uses TRBV20-1 and TRBJ2-3; 9 bases match TRBD2. CDR3 size: 18 residues. Germline trimming cut 0 bases from V and 2 bases from J; bases unmatched to any gene: 12. CDR1 DFQATT and CDR2 SNEGSKA come from the germline V gene (reference sequence). CDR3 amino acids: CSARDSLLREGPTDTQYF. CDR3 DNA: TGCAGTGCTAGAGATTCCCTTTTGCGGGAGGGCCCCACAGATACGCAGTATTTT.

The CDR3: CASSLGPESYEQYF. DNA for the CDR3: TGTGCCAGCAGCTTAGGGCCGGAGTCCTACGAGCAGTACTTC. The chain carries TRBV7-6 and TRBJ2-7; D is uncertain. V lost 1 base and J 1 base, leaving 8 bases between the germline ends. Per the germline V gene, CDR1 is SGHVS and CDR2 is FNYEAQ. The CDR3 has 14 residues.

This clonotype has a count of ten or more. V is TRBV5-1 and J is TRBJ2-3, with D unclear. The germline V gene has CDR1 SGHRS and CDR2 YFSETQ. Deletions cut 0 bases from V and 6 bases from J, with 11 bases between. The CDR3 runs to 14 residues. The chain's CDR3 is CASSLARDRDTQYF. The CDR3 DNA reads TGCGCCAGCAGCTTGGCGAGAGATCGGGATACGCAGTATTTT.

This clonotype was seen at least ten times. The V call is TRBV30, the J call TRBJ2-2; 10 bases are a match to TRBD2. J was trimmed by 0 bases and V by 8 bases; bases with no gene match: 9. This CDR3 contains 16 residues. Germline CDR1 GTSNPN, CDR2 SVGIG (reference sequence). The CDR3, as DNA: TGTGCCCTCAGGGGGAGCGGGAGGGCGAACACCGGGGAGCTGTTTTTT. Translated, it gives CALRGSGRANTGELFF.

Ten or more counts support this clonotype. The chain couples TRBV11-2 to TRBJ2-3, with 8 bases identical to TRBD2. The germline V gene encodes CDR1 SGHAT and CDR2 FQNNGV. The CDR3 loop spans 13 amino acids. After removal of 5 bases from V and 8 bases from J, the junction contained 6 bases not matched to a gene. The CDR3 loop reads CASSRGGAATQYF. The DNA for the CDR3 is TGTGCCAGCAGCCGGGGGGGAGCAGCTACGCAGTATTTT.

There are a few counts of this clonotype. This sequence joins TRBV19 and TRBJ2-3; 14 bases align to TRBD2. V trimming: 4 bases; J trimming: 1 base; junction bases outside the gene matches: 7. Germline V lookup: CDR1 LNHDA, CDR2 SQIVND (reference sequence). The CDR3 is made up of 18 amino acids. The CDR3 DNA follows: TGTGCCAGTAGTACCCAAGGGACTAGCGGGAGACGCACAGATACGCAGTATTTT. Protein product: CASSTQGTSGRRTDTQYF.

The chain employs TRBV6-1 and TRBJ1-1, with TRBD1 matching 8 bases. Germline loops: CDR1 MNHNS, CDR2 SASEGT. The trim removed 7 bases at V and 0 bases at J, leaving 10 bases unmatched. The CDR3 spans 16 residues. In DNA form, the CDR3 reads TGTGCCAGCACTAAAACCGGGACAGGTGTGAACACTGAAGCTTTCTTT. Protein product: CASTKTGTGVNTEAFF.

In this sample, this clonotype turned up a few times. The chain has TRBV2 and TRBJ2-2; 8 nucleotides align to TRBD2. This CDR3 has 19 residues. Trimming removed 8 bases from V and 2 bases from J; junction bases left unmatched: 19. The germline gives CDR1 SNHLY, CDR2 FYNNEI. The CDR3 DNA reads TGTGCCAGCTCCCCCCTGGCTAGCGGGCGTATACTAAACACCGGGGAGCTGTTTTTT. This gives the protein CASSPLASGRILNTGELFF.

This clonotype appeared many times. The chain has TRBV27 and TRBJ2-6; D is uncertain. Looked up from germline, CDR1 is MNHEY and CDR2 is SMNVEV (reference sequence). V lost 5 bases to trimming and J lost 0 bases, with 8 bases between them. This CDR3 spans 15 amino acids. The CDR3 loop reads CASSELASGANVLTF. Written as DNA, the CDR3 is TGTGCCAGCAGTGAGCTGGCCTCTGGGGCCAACGTCCTGACTTTC.

This clonotype was seen more than once but under ten times. V gene TRBV5-4 combines with J gene TRBJ2-5, with 8 nucleotides matching TRBD1. V lost 3 bases, J lost 5 bases, and 9 bases stayed unmatched. The CDR3 covers 15 residues. Germline V gives CDR1 SGHNT, CDR2 YYREEE (reference sequence). CDR3 DNA sequence: TGTGCCAGCAGCTCGGACAGGGCTTTTCAGGAGACCCAGTACTTC. This encodes CASSSDRAFQETQYF.

This clonotype came up a few times. The chain combines TRBV6-4 with TRBJ2-3; 7 bases align to TRBD2. The ends lost 0 bases at V and 2 bases at J; junction bases unmatched: 2. Looked up from germline, CDR1 is MRHNA and CDR2 is SNTAGT. The CDR3 is made up of 15 amino acids. The CDR3 loop reads CASSDSGLPTDTQYF. Written as DNA, the CDR3 is TGTGCCAGCAGTGACTCGGGACTACCCACAGATACGCAGTATTTT.

The chain joins TRBV7-6 to TRBJ2-5, with a tentative D call TRBD1 (6 bases). Trimming took off 4 bases at V and 5 bases at J, with 14 bases between the two ends. Germline CDR1 reads SGHVS; CDR2 reads FNYEAQ. The CDR3 is made up of 14 amino acids. This CDR3 reads CASSSSGARETQYF. The CDR3 coding sequence is TGTGCCAGCAGCTCCTCAGGGGCGAGGGAGACCCAGTACTTC.

The chain has TRBV6-1 and TRBJ1-5; 7 nucleotides line up with TRBD1. V gave up 6 bases and J gave up 13 bases; unmatched junction bases: 15. Looked up from germline, CDR1 is MNHNS and CDR2 is SASEGT. This CDR3 spans 14 amino acids. The CDR3 bases are TGTGCCAGCAGCCCGGGACAGCCCGGAAGCAGGCAGCATTTT. Amino acid sequence: CASSPGQPGSRQHF.

This clonotype has more than one count but fewer than ten. V gene TRBV19 combines with J gene TRBJ1-5; D possibly corresponds to TRBD1 (6 bases). The CDR3 consists of 18 residues. The V gene's germline CDR1 is LNHDA and CDR2 SQIVND (reference sequence). V was pared by 5 bases and J by 0 bases, with 20 bases between. The CDR3 DNA reads as TGTGCCAGTAGTCAGGCCCCAATACAGGGATATAGCAATCAGCCCCAGCATTTT. Residues: CASSQAPIQGYSNQPQHF.

This clonotype was seen only a few times. The CDR3 DNA reads as TGTGCCAGCAGTGAAATTAACCTAGCTGTCTACAATGAGCAGTTCTTC. As protein: CASSEINLAVYNEQFF. The chain employs TRBV6-1 and TRBJ2-1; perhaps TRBD2 as D (5 bases). The CDR3 length is 16 residues. Trimming left V 2 bases short and J 3 bases short, with 14 bases between. Germline V gene sequence: CDR1 MNHNS, CDR2 SASEGT.

The sample holds a few counts of this clonotype. The chain uses TRBV19 and TRBJ1-5; no firm D call. The CDR3 contains 13 residues. Germline CDR1 LNHDA, CDR2 SQIVND (reference sequence). Trimming cost V 4 bases and J 4 bases, with 8 bases left between them. This CDR3 reads CASSTYPNQPQHF. CDR3 DNA sequence: TGTGCCAGTAGTACGTACCCAAATCAGCCCCAGCATTTT.